What follows are 12 T cell receptor beta chains derived from one specimen sequenced in a study of blood T cell repertoires in COVID-19. The data were produced by immunoSEQ multiplex PCR, yet TCRdb's version contains in-frame clones alone and is incomplete. The sample records some 40,000 clones, roughly nine tenths being singletons. Sequenced material: peripheral blood. The receptors were sampled from a woman aged 30 to 39 in a cohort sampled during active COVID-19.

V usage is TRBV11-3 and J usage is TRBJ1-1; D may be TRBD1 (5 bases). Germline values: CDR1 SGHNT, CDR2 YENEEA. The length of the CDR3 is 11 residues. V was shortened by 8 bases and J by 6 bases, with 10 bases between the two germline ends. The CDR3 sequence: CASRRGAEAFF. The CDR3 nucleotides are TGTGCCAGCCGCCGGGGGGCTGAAGCTTTCTTT.

The CDR3 protein is CASSVEPGAGELFF. CDR3 coding DNA: TGTGCCAGCAGCGTAGAGCCAGGGGCCGGGGAGCTGTTTTTT. The rearrangement joins TRBV9 to TRBJ2-2, with a possible D match to TRBD1 (6 bases). V was clipped by 0 bases and J by 6 bases, with 9 bases between them. Germline V gene sequence: CDR1 SGDLS, CDR2 YYNGEE. This CDR3 has 14 residues.

In this sample, this clone turned up once. This chain connects TRBV6-1 to TRBJ2-6, with D unresolved. V dropped 1 base and J dropped 0 bases, with 4 bases sitting between them. CDR1 and CDR2 (germline): MNHNS, SASEGT. The length of the CDR3 is 15 residues. The CDR3 protein is CASSEDSSGANVLTF. CDR3 DNA sequence: TGTGCCAGCAGTGAAGACAGCTCTGGGGCCAACGTCCTGACTTTC.

The CDR3 loop reads CTSSRSGRSTDTQYF. DNA of the CDR3: TGCACCAGCAGCCGCAGCGGGAGGAGCACAGATACGCAGTATTTT. The V gene is TRBV1, the J gene TRBJ2-3; TRBD2 is the table's D call and was not checked against the DNA. TRBV1 is annotated as a pseudogene. The CDR3 is 15 residues long.

The chain uses TRBV6-5 and TRBJ2-5; 7 nucleotides line up with TRBD2. V was pared by 5 bases and J by 2 bases, with 2 bases of the junction left unmatched. The germline CDR1 and CDR2 sequences are MNHEY and SVGAGI. The CDR3 consists of 13 residues. The CDR3 sequence is CASSTSVQETQYF. The CDR3 DNA is TGTGCCAGCAGTACTAGCGTACAAGAGACCCAGTACTTC.

This clone has more than one count but fewer than ten. This chain uses TRBV6-2 or TRBV6-3 with TRBJ2-7; D is uncertain. The V end lost 5 bases, the J end lost 3 bases, and 8 bases lay between the germline ends. The CDR3 consists of 12 residues. Germline V lookup: CDR1 MNHEY, CDR2 SVGEGT. The chain's CDR3 is CASSRRNYEQYF. The DNA of the CDR3 is TGTGCCAGCAGTCGGCGGAACTACGAGCAGTACTTC.

The gene calls are TRBV27 and TRBJ2-2, with 8 bases lining up with TRBD2. The germline V gene has CDR1 MNHEY and CDR2 SMNVEV (reference sequence). V lost 2 bases to trimming and J lost 1 base; unmatched junction nucleotides: 0. The CDR3 is 15 residues long. The CDR3 region is CASSLTSGNTGELFF. CDR3 nucleotide sequence: TGTGCCAGCAGTTTAACTAGCGGGAACACCGGGGAGCTGTTTTTT.

This clone has just one count. The V and J genes are TRBV19 and TRBJ1-1; D perhaps matches TRBD1 (5 bases). The CDR3 covers 14 residues. The germline V and J ends were trimmed by 0 bases and 4 bases, with 9 bases remaining between them. Per the germline V gene, CDR1 is LNHDA and CDR2 is SQIVND (reference sequence). In nucleotides, the CDR3 is TGTGCCAGTAGTATAGATCCGGGGGGCACTGAAGCTTTCTTT. This encodes CASSIDPGGTEAFF.

The V call is TRBV3-1 (or the pseudogene TRBV3-2), the J call TRBJ2-1; 8 bases align to TRBD2. V gave up 1 base and J gave up 5 bases; unmatched junction bases: 7. Per germline, CDR1 LGHDT and CDR2 YNNKEL (reference sequence). The CDR3 is 16 amino acids. The CDR3: CASSQASGTRNNEQFF. CDR3 sequence (DNA): TGTGCCAGCAGCCAAGCCTCGGGGACTAGGAACAATGAGCAGTTCTTC.

The CDR3, as DNA: TGTGCCAGTAGTATCGGACAGGGCAATCAGCCCCAGCATTTT. Translation gives CASSIGQGNQPQHF. The gene calls are TRBV19 and TRBJ1-5; 7 nucleotides agree with TRBD1. J was trimmed by 2 bases and V by 3 bases; bases with no gene match: 1. The CDR3 is made up of 14 amino acids. Germline values: CDR1 LNHDA, CDR2 SQIVND (reference sequence).

The rearrangement uses TRBV7-6 and TRBJ1-3; no firm D call. The CDR3 sequence is 15 residues long. Trimming took 0 bases from V and 0 from J, leaving 6 bases between them. Germline V gene data show CDR1 as SGHVS and CDR2 as FNYEAQ. For the CDR3, the DNA is TGTGCCAGCAGCTTAGCGTCCGTCTCTGGAAACACCATATATTTT. It specifies CASSLASVSGNTIYF.

The chain employs TRBV7-6 and TRBJ2-6; the D is unclear. With 5 bases removed from V and 0 bases from J, the gap between germline ends came to 20 bases. This CDR3 contains 19 residues. Germline values: CDR1 SGHVS, CDR2 FNYEAQ. The CDR3 DNA is TGTGCCAGCAGCCCCTCTAACCCATTTATTAGCTCTGGGGCCAACGTCCTGACTTTC. It specifies CASSPSNPFISSGANVLTF. The full variable domain, in which reference TRBV7-6 and TRBJ2-6 provide the parts outside the CDR3, is GAGVSQSPRYKVTKRGQDVALRCDPISGHVSLYWYRQALGQGPEFLTYFNYEAQQDKSGLPNDRFSAERPEGSISTLTIQRTEQRDSAMYRCASSPSNPFISSGANVLTFGAGSRLTVL.